This TCR beta chain was recorded in a study of Ad26.COV2.S vaccination and SARS-CoV-2 variants. Trimming removed 0 bases at V and 1 base at J, with 7 bases between. The germline V gene encodes CDR1 SGHRS and CDR2 YFSETQ. The CDR3 is made up of 14 amino acids. The method was immunoSEQ multiplex PCR; TCRdb's version includes in-frame clones alone and lacks a portion of them. The table includes about 440,000 clones, roughly 88% detected once. Described treatment: some 20 received Ad26.COV2.S at low or high dose, single or two shots; five or six received placebo; per-sample allocation not given. Sample collection was performed on day 63 after the first vaccine or placebo injection.

The V gene is TRBV5-1, the J gene TRBJ1-2; D is uncertain. Sequenced material: peripheral blood, taken in a trial of Ad26.COV2.S vaccine versus placebo. The TCR originated in a person aged 18 to 59 who received the Ad26.COV2.S COVID-19 vaccine or a placebo. Written as DNA, the CDR3 is TGCGCCAGCAGCTTGGCCCCGGGTAACTATGGCTACACCTTC. Amino acids: CASSLAPGNYGYTF.